A single sample is the source of the 20 T cell receptor beta chains below, sequenced in a study of T cell repertoires and Cas9 in healthy adults. Clones were sequenced by immunoSEQ multiplex PCR, and TCRdb holds only the in-frame ones, with some missing. The data show around 25,000 clones, with 90% seen just once and roughly 0.69% held by the top ten. The specimen sequenced was CD4+ effector T cells (CD127+, CD25-, CD137-, CD154-) from PBMCs; culture status not recorded. The receptors originated from a human donor in good health.

The chain combines TRBV5-5 with TRBJ2-2; D unresolved. Germline V gene lookup returns CDR1 SGHKS and CDR2 YYEKEE (reference sequence). This CDR3 is 15 amino acids long. Trimming took 1 base from V and 5 from J, leaving 12 bases between them. This chain's CDR3 is CASSLLSDLTGELFF. DNA for the CDR3: TGTGCCAGCAGCTTGTTGTCGGATTTAACCGGGGAGCTGTTTTTT.

This chain joins TRBV7-9 and TRBJ2-3, with 12 nucleotides matching TRBD1. The trim removed 4 bases at V and 4 bases at J, leaving 6 bases unmatched. This CDR3 contains 16 residues. Germline loops: CDR1 SEHNR, CDR2 FQNEAQ (reference sequence). CDR3 sequence (DNA): TGTGCCAGCAGCTCTGGTGGGGACAGGGGGCCAGATACGCAGTATTTT. Amino acids: CASSSGGDRGPDTQYF.

The chain couples TRBV7-9 to TRBJ2-6; 10 nucleotides agree with TRBD2. Germline values: CDR1 SEHNR, CDR2 FQNEAQ (reference sequence). The CDR3 runs 17 residues. V shed 5 bases, J shed 0 bases, and the junction held 4 bases outside the gene matches. The CDR3 spells CASSQRLAGSGANVLTF. Here the CDR3 DNA reads TGTGCCAGCAGCCAGAGACTAGCGGGCTCTGGGGCCAACGTCCTGACTTTC.

This clone was picked up a small number of times. CDR3 sequence (DNA): TGCGCCAGCAGCCAAGTTGTTGGGACTAGACCGGCTGAGCAGTTCTTC. Translation: CASSQVVGTRPAEQFF. The chain is built from TRBV4-1 and TRBJ2-1, with 8 bases that match TRBD2. The CDR3 spans 16 residues. V lost 1 base, J lost 9 bases, and 11 bases stayed unmatched. Germline-derived CDR1 and CDR2 are MGHRA and YSYEKL.

The rearrangement uses TRBV4-1 and TRBJ2-3, with 11 bases fitting TRBD2. The V gene's germline CDR1 is MGHRA and CDR2 YSYEKL. This CDR3 spans 16 amino acids. J lost 6 bases, V lost 1 base, and 6 bases had no gene match. The CDR3 nucleotides are TGCGCCAGCAGCCAAGTGCTAGCGGGGGGCCCCGATACGCAGTATTTT. Encoded protein: CASSQVLAGGPDTQYF.

This clone was recorded only once. V is TRBV11-2 and J is TRBJ2-2; TRBD1 might be the D (6 bases). This CDR3 region has 16 residues. Trimming took 4 bases from V and 1 from J, leaving 13 bases between them. The germline V gene has CDR1 SGHAT and CDR2 FQNNGV. CDR3 coding DNA: TGTGCCAGCAGCTCACAGGGTTTTGTGAACACCGGGGAGCTGTTTTTT. Protein: CASSSQGFVNTGELFF.

The rearrangement links TRBV27 to TRBJ2-7; D assignment may be TRBD1 or TRBD2 (6 bases each). V dropped 2 bases and J dropped 3 bases, with 14 bases sitting between them. CDR1 and CDR2 from the germline V gene are MNHEY and SMNVEV (reference sequence). The CDR3 length is 15 residues. Written as DNA, the CDR3 is TGTGCCAGCAGTTTAGGGGGGCCACCAGTCTACGAGCAGTACTTC. It encodes CASSLGGPPVYEQYF.

The chain combines TRBV11-2 with TRBJ2-2; TRBD2 agrees at 8 bases. J was trimmed by 7 bases and V by 3 bases; bases with no gene match: 4. The V gene's germline CDR1 is SGHAT and CDR2 FQNNGV. The CDR3 is 14 residues long. The CDR3, as DNA: TGTGCCAGCAGCTTCGGGGGGGATGGCGGGGAGCTGTTTTTT. Translating it yields CASSFGGDGGELFF.

This chain links TRBV10-3 with TRBJ2-7, with 12 positions matching TRBD1. V lost 5 bases to trimming and J lost 6 bases; unmatched junction nucleotides: 8. Germline V CDR1 and CDR2: ENHRY, SYGVKD. The CDR3 spans 15 residues. The CDR3 region has the DNA TGTGCCATCAGTTCCGGGACAGGGGGCTTGGGCGAGCAGTACTTC. This gives the protein CAISSGTGGLGEQYF.

The chain links TRBV15 to TRBJ2-3; TRBD1 aligns across 7 bases. CDR1 LNHNV and CDR2 YYDKDF come from the germline V gene (reference sequence). The CDR3 is 17 residues long. The trim removed 3 bases at V and 2 bases at J, leaving 11 bases unmatched. In nucleotides, the CDR3 is TGTGCCACCAGCAGGGGGACAGCGAGAGTGGACACAGATACGCAGTATTTT. Amino acid sequence: CATSRGTARVDTDTQYF.

The rearrangement links TRBV27 to TRBJ1-2; D remains ambiguous. The CDR3 sequence is 12 residues long. Germline V gene sequence: CDR1 MNHEY, CDR2 SMNVEV (reference sequence). The V gene lost 6 bases and the J gene lost 6 bases, with 11 bases spanning the gap. CDR3 sequence: CASSYKGNGYTF. The CDR3 DNA reads TGTGCCAGCAGCTACAAAGGGAATGGCTACACCTTC.

This chain connects TRBV5-1 to TRBJ2-7; TRBD2 might be the D (5 bases). The V and J ends lost 3 bases and 7 bases respectively, with 17 bases between them. CDR3 size: 14 residues. Germline values: CDR1 SGHRS, CDR2 YFSETQ. This CDR3 reads CASSSLVGEREQYF. The CDR3 bases are TGCGCCAGCAGCTCCCTCGTCGGGGAGCGGGAGCAGTACTTC.

This clone was seen a handful of times. J is TRBJ1-5 and V is TRBV6-5, with 8 bases lining up with TRBD1. The CDR3 length is 13 residues. Germline-derived CDR1 and CDR2 are MNHEY and SVGAGI. Trimming cost V 5 bases and J 6 bases; bases outside gene matches: 3. The CDR3 spells CASSGQGSQPQHF. CDR3 coding DNA: TGTGCCAGCAGTGGACAGGGCTCTCAGCCCCAGCATTTT.

This chain connects TRBV27 to TRBJ1-3; D ambiguous. There are 17 residues in the CDR3. Deletions cut 4 bases from V and 0 bases from J, with 16 bases between. In germline, CDR1 is MNHEY, CDR2 SMNVEV (reference sequence). CDR3 coding DNA: TGTGCCAGCAGTTCACAAAGACACGGATACTCTGGAAACACCATATATTTT. This codes for CASSSQRHGYSGNTIYF.

This rearrangement joins TRBV6-1 to TRBJ2-7; possible D gene TRBD1, 6 bases. The CDR3 spans 13 residues. Trimming pared 5 bases from V and 4 bases from J, leaving 12 bases between. The germline V gene has CDR1 MNHNS and CDR2 SASEGT. This CDR3 reads CASSRTDLYEQYF. DNA of the CDR3: TGTGCCAGCAGTCGGACAGATCTTTACGAGCAGTACTTC.

The chain links TRBV11-1 to TRBJ1-6, with TRBD1 identical over 8 bases. After removal of 3 bases from V and 14 bases from J, the junction contained 3 bases not matched to a gene. There are 12 residues in the CDR3. Germline V lookup: CDR1 SGHAT, CDR2 FQDESV (reference sequence). The CDR3 DNA is TGTGCCAGCAGCTTTGACAGGGGCACCCTCCACTTT. Its translation is CASSFDRGTLHF.

The genes are TRBV20-1 and TRBJ2-5; D not certain. From germline, CDR1 is DFQATT and CDR2 SNEGSKA (reference sequence). The CDR3 length is 10 residues. The ends were cut back, 6 bases at V and 5 bases at J, with 7 bases in the middle. The CDR3 coding sequence is TGCAGTGCGCCCCGGGAGACCCAGTACTTC. This translates into CSAPRETQYF.

The rearrangement joins TRBV27 to TRBJ1-5; no clear D gene. This CDR3 is 13 amino acids long. Trimming pared 5 bases from V and 1 base from J, leaving 6 bases between. The germline CDR1 and CDR2 sequences are MNHEY and SMNVEV (reference sequence). The CDR3 DNA sequence: TGTGCCAGCAGTCTTAAGAGCAATCAGCCCCAGCATTTT. As protein: CASSLKSNQPQHF.

V gene TRBV7-2 combines with J gene TRBJ2-3; either TRBD1 or TRBD2 may fit D (5 bases each). V shed 1 base and J shed 1 base, with 9 bases lying between them. Germline V gene sequence: CDR1 SGHTA, CDR2 FQGNSA. The CDR3 is 15 residues long. The CDR3 reads CASSLGGRRTDTQYF. Written as DNA, the CDR3 is TGTGCCAGCAGCTTAGGGGGGAGACGCACAGATACGCAGTATTTT.

The CDR3 sequence is CATSREAGFHEQYF. In nucleotides, the CDR3 is TGTGCCACCAGCAGAGAGGCTGGGTTCCACGAGCAGTACTTC. V is TRBV15 and J is TRBJ2-7; D not resolved. Per the germline V gene, CDR1 is LNHNV and CDR2 is YYDKDF (reference sequence). Trimming removed 0 bases at V and 5 bases at J, with 11 bases between. This CDR3 is 14 amino acids long.